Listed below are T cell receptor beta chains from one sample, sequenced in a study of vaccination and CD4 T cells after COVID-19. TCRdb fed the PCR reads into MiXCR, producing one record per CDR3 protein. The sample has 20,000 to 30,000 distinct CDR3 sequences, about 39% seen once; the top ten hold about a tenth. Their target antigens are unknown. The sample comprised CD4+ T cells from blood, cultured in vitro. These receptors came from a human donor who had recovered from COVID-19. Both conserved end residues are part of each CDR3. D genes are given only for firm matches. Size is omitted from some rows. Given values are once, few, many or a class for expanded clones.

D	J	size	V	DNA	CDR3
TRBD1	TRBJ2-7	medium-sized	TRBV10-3	TGTGCCATCAGCTTGACAGGGTTCGAGCAGTACTTC	CAISLTGFEQYF
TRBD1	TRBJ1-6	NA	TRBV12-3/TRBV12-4	TGTGCCAGCAGTGGGGACAGGGGAAATTCACCCCTCCACTTT	CASSGDRGNSPLHF
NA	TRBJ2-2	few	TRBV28	TGTGCCAGCACCGAAGGGTTCGGTTGGGGGCGCGACACCGGGGAGCTGTTTTTT	CASTEGFGWGRDTGELFF
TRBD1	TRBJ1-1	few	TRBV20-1	TGCAGTGCTAGTGTCCGGGACAGGGGGCCTGAAGCTTTCTTT	CSASVRDRGPEAFF
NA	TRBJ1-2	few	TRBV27	TGTGCCAGCAGTTTCCGGGGCCCTACTGGGGGGGGCTACACCTTC	CASSFRGPTGGGYTF
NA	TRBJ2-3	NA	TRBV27	TGTGCCAGCAGTAATCTAGGGATACTCACAGATACGCAGTATTTT	CASSNLGILTDTQYF
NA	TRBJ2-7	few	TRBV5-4	TGTGCCAGCAGCTTGGCCGGGAGCGGTTCCTACGAGCAGTACTTC	CASSLAGSGSYEQYF
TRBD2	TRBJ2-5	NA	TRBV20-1	TGCAGTGCTCACCCAATTACTAGCGGGGGGGCGAAGACCCAGTACTTC	CSAHPITSGGAKTQYF
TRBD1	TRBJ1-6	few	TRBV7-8	TGTGCCAGCAGCGGGGGAGGGGGCAATTCACCCCTCCACTTT	CASSGGGGNSPLHF
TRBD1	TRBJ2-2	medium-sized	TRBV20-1	TGCAGTGCTAGAGCCGGACAGGGGGCCACCGGGGAGCTGTTTTTT	CSARAGQGATGELFF
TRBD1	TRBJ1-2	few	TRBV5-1	TGCGCCAGCAGCCCCGGACAGGGGGCGATTCTGGGCTACACCTTC	CASSPGQGAILGYTF
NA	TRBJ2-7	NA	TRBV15	TGTGCCACCAGCAGAGATGGACTACAGGCTGAGCAGTACTTC	CATSRDGLQAEQYF
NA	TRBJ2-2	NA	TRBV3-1	TGTGCCAGCAGCCAAGTCCTGGGCGCCGGGGAGCTGTTTTTT	CASSQVLGAGELFF
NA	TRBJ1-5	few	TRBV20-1	TGCAGTGCTCACTCAGTAGCAAATAGCAATCAGCCCCAGCATTTT	CSAHSVANSNQPQHF
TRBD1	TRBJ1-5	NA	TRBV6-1	TGTGCCAGCAGATCGATATCAGGGGGTAGCAATCAGCCCCAGCATTTT	CASRSISGGSNQPQHF
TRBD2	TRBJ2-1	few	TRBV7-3	TGTGCCAGCGGCCGCGGGGGGGCAAATGAGCAGTTCTTC	CASGRGGANEQFF
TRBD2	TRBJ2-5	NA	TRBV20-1	TGCAGTGCTAAACCGACCGGGACTAGCGGGGGGCGCAGGGTTGAGACCCAGTACTTC	CSAKPTGTSGGRRVETQYF
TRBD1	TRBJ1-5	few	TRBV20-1	TGCAGTGCTAACCCGGGGGGACAGCTGCGCAATCAGCCCCAGCATTTT	CSANPGGQLRNQPQHF
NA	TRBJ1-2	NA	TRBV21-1	TGTGCCAGCAGCAAAGAGGGGGACAGTGCCAAGACTGACTATGGCTACACCTTC	CASSKEGDSAKTDYGYTF
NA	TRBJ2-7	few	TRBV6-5	TGTGCCAGCAGTTACTCAGGGGACACCACCTACGAGCAGTACTTC	CASSYSGDTTYEQYF
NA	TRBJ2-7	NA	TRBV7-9	TGTGCCAGCAGCTTTACAGGGCCGCAGGACGAGCAGTACTTC	CASSFTGPQDEQYF
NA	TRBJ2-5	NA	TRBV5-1	TGCGCCAGCAGCTTGGCCGCAGCGTCAGAGACCCAGTACTTC	CASSLAAASETQYF
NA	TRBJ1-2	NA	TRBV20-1	TGCAGTGCTAGAGATGAGAATGGCTACACCTTC	CSARDENGYTF
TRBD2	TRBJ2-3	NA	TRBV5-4	TGTGCCCCATCGACTAGCGGGGGGAGCACAGATACGCAGTATTTT	CAPSTSGGSTDTQYF
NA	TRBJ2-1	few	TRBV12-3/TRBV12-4	TGTGCCAGCACCCCGGGACTTATGTACAATGAGCAGTTCTTC	CASTPGLMYNEQFF
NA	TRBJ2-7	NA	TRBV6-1	TGTGCCACTTCCCCATGGGGCGGGGTCTACGAGCAGTACTTC	CATSPWGGVYEQYF
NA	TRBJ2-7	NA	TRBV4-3	TGCGCCAGCAGCCAAGAAAAAGGGGCCCCCTACGAGCAGTACTTC	CASSQEKGAPYEQYF
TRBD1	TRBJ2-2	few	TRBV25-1	TGTGCCAGCATGAGAAGTACAGGGGGCTTAAGCACCGGGGAGCTGTTTTTT	CASMRSTGGLSTGELFF
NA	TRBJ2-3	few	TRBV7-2	TGTGCCAGCAGCTTAGCCTCCCTAGCCAGTGGAGATACGCAGTATTTT	CASSLASLASGDTQYF
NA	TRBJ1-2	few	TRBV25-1	TGTGCCAGCAGTGAGATCGGGGGCAACTATGGCTACACCTTC	CASSEIGGNYGYTF
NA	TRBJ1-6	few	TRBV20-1	TGCAGTACTACAGGGAACCTCCGTTCACCCCTCCACTTT	CSTTGNLRSPLHF
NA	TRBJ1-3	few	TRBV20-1	TGCAGTGCTAGCCGAGAAGGCGGCTACTCTGGAAACACCATATATTTT	CSASREGGYSGNTIYF
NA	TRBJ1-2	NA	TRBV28	TGTGCCAGCAGTTCCCCCCCAGGATTATATGGCTACACCTTC	CASSSPPGLYGYTF
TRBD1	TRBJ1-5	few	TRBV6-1	TGTGCCAGCAGCTTGGACAGGGAGTGGGGCAATCAGCCCCAGCATTTT	CASSLDREWGNQPQHF
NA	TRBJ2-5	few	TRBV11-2	TGTGCCAGCAGCTTAGGAATAGCGGAGACCCAGTACTTC	CASSLGIAETQYF
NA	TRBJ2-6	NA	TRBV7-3	TGTGCCAGCAGCTTGGGGCCCGGGGCCAACGTCCTGACTTTC	CASSLGPGANVLTF
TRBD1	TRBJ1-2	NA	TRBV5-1	TGCGCCAGCAGTGACTCCGGGACAGGCTGGAACTATGGCTACACCTTC	CASSDSGTGWNYGYTF
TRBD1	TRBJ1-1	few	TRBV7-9	TGTGCCAGCAGCTGGACAGGAGCGGGCACTGAAGCTTTCTTT	CASSWTGAGTEAFF
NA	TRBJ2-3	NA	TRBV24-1	TGTGCCACCAGTGACCCAGGGGTGCGGGGGACAGATACGCAGTATTTT	CATSDPGVRGTDTQYF
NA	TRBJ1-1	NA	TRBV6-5	TGTGCCAGCAGTTATCAAACAGTACCTGAAGCTTTCTTT	CASSYQTVPEAFF
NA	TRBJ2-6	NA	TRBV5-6	TGTGCCAGCAGCTTGGCCCGCTTATCCAACGTCCTGACTTTC	CASSLARLSNVLTF
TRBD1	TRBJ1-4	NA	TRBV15	TGTGCCACCAGCAGAGAATCTACAGGGGGCGTGGGTGAAAAACTGTTTTTT	CATSRESTGGVGEKLFF
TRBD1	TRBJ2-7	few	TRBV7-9	TGTGCCAGCAGCAACCCGGGACAGGACTCCTACGAGCAGTACTTC	CASSNPGQDSYEQYF
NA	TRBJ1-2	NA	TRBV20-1	TGCAGTGCTAGGGGGGACGAGACTAACTATGGCTACACCTTC	CSARGDETNYGYTF
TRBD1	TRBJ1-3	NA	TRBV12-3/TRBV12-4	TGTGCCAGCAGGCAACAGGGGTCTGGAAACACCATATATTTT	CASRQQGSGNTIYF
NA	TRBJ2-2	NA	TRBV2	TGTGCCAGCATGCGGGACACCCAATACACCGGGGAGCTGTTTTTT	CASMRDTQYTGELFF
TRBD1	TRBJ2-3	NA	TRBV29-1	TGCAGCGTTGCTCGCGACAGGGTAGCAGATACGCAGTATTTT	CSVARDRVADTQYF
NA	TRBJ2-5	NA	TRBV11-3	TGTGCCAGCAGCTTAGATTCATCTCGGTTGGAGACCCAGTACTTC	CASSLDSSRLETQYF
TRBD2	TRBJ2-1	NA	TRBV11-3	TGTGCCAGCAGCTCCGGACTAGCGGGAGGGGGTTCCTACAATGAGCAGTTCTTC	CASSSGLAGGGSYNEQFF
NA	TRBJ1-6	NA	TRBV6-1	TGTGCCAGCAGTAGGTTCATGTATAATTCACCCCTCCACTTT	CASSRFMYNSPLHF
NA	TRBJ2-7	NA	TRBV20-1	TGCAGTGCTAGAACCCACCGGGGCGACTACGAGCAGTACTTC	CSARTHRGDYEQYF